A selection of T cell receptor beta chains follows, all from one sample in a study of regulatory T cells in long-lasting Graves disease. TCRdb re-called the multiplex PCR reads through MiXCR, storing one row per CDR3 protein. The data contain about 560,000 distinct CDR3 sequences, roughly a sixth of them seen just once; the ten biggest clones take up approximately 12%. This sample also belongs to another study, concerning T cells in Graves' hyperthyroidism and ophthalmopathy.

This specimen was peripheral blood mononuclear cells (PBMCs), taken at new diagnosis, from a patient treated with antithyroid drugs. The receptors originated from a man aged 18 to 35 with Graves disease. Both conserved end residues are part of each CDR3. A D gene is named only where the DNA matches it firmly. Clone size is stated in some rows and not others, as once, few, many or a class when expanded.

d_call: -
clone_size: -
v_call: TRBV3-1
j_call: TRBJ2-7
cdr3_nt: TGTGCCAGCAGCCCACGGCACAGGGACGACAAGCAGTACTTC
cdr3_aa: CASSPRHRDDKQYF

d_call: TRBD1
clone_size: few
v_call: TRBV14
j_call: TRBJ1-1
cdr3_nt: TGTGCCAGCAGCCACGTGACAGGGGAGTGGAACACTGAAGCTTTCTTT
cdr3_aa: CASSHVTGEWNTEAFF

d_call: TRBD2
clone_size: -
v_call: TRBV12-3/TRBV12-4
j_call: TRBJ2-5
cdr3_nt: TGTGCCAGCAGTTTAGGGACTAGCCCTTGGGAGACCCAGTACTTC
cdr3_aa: CASSLGTSPWETQYF

d_call: TRBD1
clone_size: many
v_call: TRBV3-1
j_call: TRBJ1-4
cdr3_nt: TGTGCCAGCAGTGGGACAGCGGGGCACGAAAAACTGTTTTTT
cdr3_aa: CASSGTAGHEKLFF

d_call: TRBD1
clone_size: few
v_call: TRBV20-1
j_call: TRBJ1-2
cdr3_nt: TGCAGTGCTCGTGAGGGGGCGATTGGCTACACCTTC
cdr3_aa: CSAREGAIGYTF

d_call: -
clone_size: many
v_call: TRBV20-1
j_call: TRBJ2-5
cdr3_nt: TGCAGTGCTAGAGCCGGGAACCAAGAGACCCAGTACTTC
cdr3_aa: CSARAGNQETQYF

d_call: -
clone_size: few
v_call: TRBV19
j_call: TRBJ2-2
cdr3_nt: TGTGCCAGTACCGCATCCGGGAGTGGGACCGGGGAGCTGTTTTTT
cdr3_aa: CASTASGSGTGELFF

d_call: TRBD2
clone_size: few
v_call: TRBV30
j_call: TRBJ2-3
cdr3_nt: TGTGCCTGGACTAGCGGGAGGGGCCCCCAAGATACGCAGTATTTT
cdr3_aa: CAWTSGRGPQDTQYF

d_call: -
clone_size: -
v_call: TRBV4-1
j_call: TRBJ1-2
cdr3_nt: TGCGCCAGCGAGAGTTCTCGGGGCTACACCTTC
cdr3_aa: CASESSRGYTF

d_call: TRBD2
clone_size: many
v_call: TRBV20-1
j_call: TRBJ2-1
cdr3_nt: TGCAGTGCTAGAGATCTCGCGGGAGGAGACTACAATGAGCAGTTCTTC
cdr3_aa: CSARDLAGGDYNEQFF

d_call: TRBD2
clone_size: many
v_call: TRBV30
j_call: TRBJ2-2
cdr3_nt: TGTGCCTGGAGTCTCCTGGGACATCGGACTAGCAGTAACACCGGGGAGCTGTTTTTT
cdr3_aa: CAWSLLGHRTSSNTGELFF

d_call: TRBD1
clone_size: many
v_call: TRBV12-3/TRBV12-4
j_call: TRBJ2-7
cdr3_nt: TGTGCCAGCAGTTTGGTGGGACAGGGAAGGTGGGAGCAGTACTTC
cdr3_aa: CASSLVGQGRWEQYF

d_call: -
clone_size: -
v_call: TRBV14
j_call: TRBJ1-6
cdr3_nt: TGTGCCAGCAGCCAAAATTGGAATTCACCCCTCCACTTT
cdr3_aa: CASSQNWNSPLHF

d_call: -
clone_size: -
v_call: TRBV5-1
j_call: TRBJ1-4
cdr3_nt: TGCGCCAGCAGCTCTACTAAGAGGGCGTTTGCCACTAATGAAAAACTGTTTTTT
cdr3_aa: CASSSTKRAFATNEKLFF

d_call: TRBD2
clone_size: -
v_call: TRBV2
j_call: TRBJ2-1
cdr3_nt: TGTGCCAGCAGTAGAAGGACTAGCGGAGATTACAATGAGCAGTTCTTC
cdr3_aa: CASSRRTSGDYNEQFF

d_call: TRBD1
clone_size: many
v_call: TRBV11-1
j_call: TRBJ2-7
cdr3_nt: TGTGCCAGCTCGACAGGGATCACCTACGAGCAGTACTTC
cdr3_aa: CASSTGITYEQYF

d_call: -
clone_size: -
v_call: TRBV30
j_call: TRBJ1-5
cdr3_nt: TGTGCCTGGAGTGTCGGGGGGGCCGGGCAGCCCCAGCATTTT
cdr3_aa: CAWSVGGAGQPQHF

d_call: TRBD1
clone_size: -
v_call: TRBV3-1
j_call: TRBJ2-2
cdr3_nt: TGTGCCAGCAGTCACAGGGGTTACGCGAACACCGGGGAGCTGTTCTTT
cdr3_aa: CASSHRGYANTGELFF

d_call: -
clone_size: -
v_call: TRBV20-1
j_call: TRBJ1-1
cdr3_nt: TGCAGTGATGAAGGCAGGATGAACACTGAAGCTTTCTTT
cdr3_aa: CSDEGRMNTEAFF

d_call: -
clone_size: -
v_call: TRBV5-8
j_call: TRBJ1-4
cdr3_nt: TGTGCCAGCAGCCCGCGGGGACCGAGGGATGAAAAACTGTTTTTT
cdr3_aa: CASSPRGPRDEKLFF

d_call: TRBD2
clone_size: many
v_call: TRBV30
j_call: TRBJ2-5
cdr3_nt: TGTGCCTGGAGTGCAGGACTAGCGGGAGGAGGTAGAGAGACCCAGTACTTC
cdr3_aa: CAWSAGLAGGGRETQYF

d_call: -
clone_size: -
v_call: TRBV9
j_call: TRBJ2-3
cdr3_nt: TGTGCCAGCAGCGTAGCAGTCCTCCGCACAGATACGCAGTATTTT
cdr3_aa: CASSVAVLRTDTQYF

d_call: -
clone_size: many
v_call: TRBV20-1
j_call: TRBJ2-7
cdr3_nt: TGCAGTGCTAGAGTATCGGGAGAAGGCTCCTACGAGCAGTACTTC
cdr3_aa: CSARVSGEGSYEQYF

d_call: -
clone_size: -
v_call: TRBV4-2
j_call: TRBJ1-1
cdr3_nt: TGTGCCAGCAGCCAACCAGGGGTTTTGAACACTGAAGCTTTCTTT
cdr3_aa: CASSQPGVLNTEAFF

d_call: -
clone_size: -
v_call: TRBV4-1
j_call: TRBJ2-7
cdr3_nt: TGCGCCAGCAGCCAAGAAATGACTATCTCCTACGAGCAGTACTTC
cdr3_aa: CASSQEMTISYEQYF

d_call: -
clone_size: -
v_call: TRBV7-9
j_call: TRBJ1-2
cdr3_nt: TGTGCCAGCAGCCTAGCTAGGACAGCAGCTAACTATGGCTACACCTTC
cdr3_aa: CASSLARTAANYGYTF

d_call: -
clone_size: many
v_call: TRBV29-1
j_call: TRBJ2-7
cdr3_nt: TGCAGCGTTCTCAACCCTCAGACCTACGAGCAGTACTTC
cdr3_aa: CSVLNPQTYEQYF

d_call: -
clone_size: -
v_call: TRBV20-1
j_call: TRBJ1-3
cdr3_nt: TGCAGTGGGAGCGGGGCGGGAAACACCATATATTTT
cdr3_aa: CSGSGAGNTIYF

d_call: -
clone_size: few
v_call: TRBV19
j_call: TRBJ1-5
cdr3_nt: TGTGCCAGTAGTGGGGGGGGAGGTAGCAATCAGCCCCAGCATTTT
cdr3_aa: CASSGGGGSNQPQHF

d_call: TRBD2
clone_size: -
v_call: TRBV20-1
j_call: TRBJ2-7
cdr3_nt: TGCAGTGCTCCCCCGGCGGGAGGGGTCTACGAGCAGTACTTC
cdr3_aa: CSAPPAGGVYEQYF

d_call: -
clone_size: many
v_call: TRBV6-1
j_call: TRBJ1-1
cdr3_nt: TGTGCCTGCGGACCGAGCGAAGGCACTGAAGCTTTCTTT
cdr3_aa: CACGPSEGTEAFF

d_call: -
clone_size: many
v_call: TRBV29-1
j_call: TRBJ1-1
cdr3_nt: TGCAGCGTTGTGGGGAACACTGAAGCTTTCTTT
cdr3_aa: CSVVGNTEAFF

d_call: -
clone_size: many
v_call: TRBV7-9
j_call: TRBJ1-1
cdr3_nt: TGTGCCAGCAGGGTAACCAGCGAAACCGAAGCTTTCTTT
cdr3_aa: CASRVTSETEAFF

d_call: -
clone_size: many
v_call: TRBV7-9
j_call: TRBJ2-1
cdr3_nt: TGTGCCAGCAGCTCTAGGGTTGGTGAGCAGTTCTTC
cdr3_aa: CASSSRVGEQFF

d_call: -
clone_size: -
v_call: TRBV20-1
j_call: TRBJ2-5
cdr3_nt: TGCAGTGCCGACGCAGAAATGGAGACCCAGTACTTC
cdr3_aa: CSADAEMETQYF

d_call: -
clone_size: many
v_call: TRBV28
j_call: TRBJ1-1
cdr3_nt: TGTGCCAGCAGTCGTCCGGGGCCCACTGAAGCTTTCTTT
cdr3_aa: CASSRPGPTEAFF

d_call: -
clone_size: many
v_call: TRBV2
j_call: TRBJ2-1
cdr3_nt: TGTGCCAGTAGTGGGACGGGAGAAACGGGCGAGCAGTTCTTC
cdr3_aa: CASSGTGETGEQFF

d_call: TRBD2
clone_size: many
v_call: TRBV24-1
j_call: TRBJ2-2
cdr3_nt: TGTGCCACCAGTGGCGGGGGGAACACCGGGGAGCTGTTTTTT
cdr3_aa: CATSGGGNTGELFF

d_call: -
clone_size: -
v_call: TRBV4-1
j_call: TRBJ2-7
cdr3_nt: TGCGCCAGCAGCCACTACGGGACATCTTCCTACGAGCAGTACTTC
cdr3_aa: CASSHYGTSSYEQYF

d_call: -
clone_size: -
v_call: TRBV29-1
j_call: TRBJ2-3
cdr3_nt: TGCAGCACGAGGGCCTTACTCACAGATACGCAGTATTTT
cdr3_aa: CSTRALLTDTQYF

d_call: -
clone_size: few
v_call: TRBV5-4
j_call: TRBJ2-7
cdr3_nt: TGTGCCAGCAGGGAAGACAGGAGACCTTTTCGCGAGCAGTACTTC
cdr3_aa: CASREDRRPFREQYF

d_call: -
clone_size: few
v_call: TRBV6-2/TRBV6-3
j_call: TRBJ2-5
cdr3_nt: TGTGCCAGCAGAGAGGGCCCCAGGGAGACCCAGTACTTC
cdr3_aa: CASREGPRETQYF

d_call: TRBD2
clone_size: few
v_call: TRBV13
j_call: TRBJ2-7
cdr3_nt: TGTGCCAGCACTTCAACGGCTAGCGGGAGGGCCGGGTACGAGCAGTACTTC
cdr3_aa: CASTSTASGRAGYEQYF

d_call: -
clone_size: many
v_call: TRBV11-2
j_call: TRBJ1-1
cdr3_nt: TGTGCCAGCAGCGCCCGGTCGGGACCCATGAACACTGAAGCTTTCTTT
cdr3_aa: CASSARSGPMNTEAFF

d_call: -
clone_size: many
v_call: TRBV20-1
j_call: TRBJ2-3
cdr3_nt: TGCAGTGCTATGACAGCGGTCACAGATACGCAGTATTTT
cdr3_aa: CSAMTAVTDTQYF

d_call: -
clone_size: few
v_call: TRBV6-1
j_call: TRBJ2-3
cdr3_nt: TGTGCCAGCAGGCAGGGCATCACAGATACGCAGTATTTT
cdr3_aa: CASRQGITDTQYF

d_call: -
clone_size: many
v_call: TRBV7-2
j_call: TRBJ2-5
cdr3_nt: TGTGCCAGCAGCCTAAATGGGGAAGAGACCCAGTACTTC
cdr3_aa: CASSLNGEETQYF

d_call: -
clone_size: few
v_call: TRBV11-2
j_call: TRBJ2-5
cdr3_nt: TGTGCCAGCAGCTTAGATCACCGGGAGACCCAGTACTTC
cdr3_aa: CASSLDHRETQYF

d_call: -
clone_size: -
v_call: TRBV20-1
j_call: TRBJ2-1
cdr3_nt: TGCAGTGCTCGGATTCCAAGGGGATACAATGAGCAGTTCTTC
cdr3_aa: CSARIPRGYNEQFF

d_call: -
clone_size: few
v_call: TRBV25-1
j_call: TRBJ2-1
cdr3_nt: TGTGCCAGCAGTGAATCCGACAGGAGGCATGAGCAGTTCTTC
cdr3_aa: CASSESDRRHEQFF

d_call: -
clone_size: many
v_call: TRBV2
j_call: TRBJ2-7
cdr3_nt: TGTGCCAGCTGGGCGACGATGACCCACGAGCAGTACTTC
cdr3_aa: CASWATMTHEQYF

d_call: TRBD2
clone_size: -
v_call: TRBV7-8
j_call: TRBJ2-7
cdr3_nt: TGTGCCAGCAGCCCGGGACTAGCGGGAGGGCCAATTAGCTACGAGCAGTACTTC
cdr3_aa: CASSPGLAGGPISYEQYF

d_call: TRBD1
clone_size: few
v_call: TRBV4-2
j_call: TRBJ2-3
cdr3_nt: TGTGCCAGCAGCCAAGAAATCACGCAGGGGGCAACAGATACGCAGTATTTT
cdr3_aa: CASSQEITQGATDTQYF

d_call: TRBD1
clone_size: many
v_call: TRBV18
j_call: TRBJ2-3
cdr3_nt: TGTGCCAGCTCACCCGCCGGGACAGGCCAGAGAGGAGATACGCAGTATTTT
cdr3_aa: CASSPAGTGQRGDTQYF

d_call: TRBD2
clone_size: many
v_call: TRBV2
j_call: TRBJ2-1
cdr3_nt: TGTGCCAGCAGTGAAGGACTAGCGGGCATGCTTCTCCTCAATGAGCAGTTCTTC
cdr3_aa: CASSEGLAGMLLLNEQFF

d_call: TRBD2
clone_size: -
v_call: TRBV20-1
j_call: TRBJ2-3
cdr3_nt: TGCAGTGCTGAAACTTGGACTAGCGGGACTAGCACAGATACGCAGTATTTT
cdr3_aa: CSAETWTSGTSTDTQYF

d_call: TRBD2
clone_size: -
v_call: TRBV2
j_call: TRBJ2-7
cdr3_nt: TGTGCCAGCACCCAAAGAAGGCTAGCGGGACACGAGCAGTACTTC
cdr3_aa: CASTQRRLAGHEQYF